This entry features one T cell receptor beta chain sequence. Its target is unknown. Naive CD8 isolation took CD45RO-negative cells positively selected for CCR7 and excluded terminally differentiated effector memory CD45RA+ cells. CDR3 length: 14 residues. V lost 4 bases and J 1 base, leaving 8 bases between the germline ends. Germline V CDR1 and CDR2: ENHRY, SYGVKD. The data derive from a study of shared clonotypes between healthy human individuals. An even split of each subset's genomic DNA across several immunoSEQ plates was performed. Generated by immunoSEQ multiplex PCR, the TCRdb table keeps only in-frame clones and is missing some. Here the sample spans roughly 2.1 million clones, 85% to 95% being singletons. Study-wide results and caveats: Shared clonotypes across all four donors exceeded non-shared ones in generation probability. Among the subsets, naive ones generally showed larger estimated richness than memory ones.

The TCR comes from a man aged 18-30 years in good health. Some clones in this sample may be carry-over from other donors' samples. The chain is built from TRBV10-3 and TRBJ1-3; TRBD1 is a possible D gene (5 bases). The sequencing input was naive CD8+ T cells from PBMCs. CDR3 DNA: TGTGCCATCAGTGTTGGGGGTTCTGGAAACACCATATATTTT. It specifies CAISVGGSGNTIYF.